Listed below are T cell receptor beta chains from one sample, sequenced in a study of cytomegalovirus exposure and HLA in healthy donors. Measured with immunoSEQ multiplex PCR; TCRdb has only the in-frame clones, and not every one. The sample lists about 150,000 clones, 80% to 85% occurring once. Sequencing input: PBMCs. The receptors originated from a male donor in good health and CMV-seronegative. Both conserved end residues are part of each CDR3. The D gene is left open where the match is weak. Rows give clone size only sometimes, using once, few, many, or a class for an expanded clone.

>TRBV10-3|TRBJ2-3|few|TRBD2
TGTGCCATCAGTGAGATGAGGACTAGCGGTTACACAGATACGCAGTATTTT
CAISEMRTSGYTDTQYF
>TRBV6-4|TRBJ2-1|.|.
TGTGCCCGCGACGACGGTGGGGCAGGCGTGTACAATGAGCAGTTCTTC
CARDDGGAGVYNEQFF
>TRBV7-9|TRBJ2-1|.|.
TGTGCCAGCAGCCGCGAAACCGATGAATTAGTCTTC
CASSRETDELVF
>TRBV30|TRBJ1-2|.|TRBD1
TGTGCCTGGAATCCGACAGGGCCTTTCTGGGGCTACACCTTC
CAWNPTGPFWGYTF
>TRBV19|TRBJ1-3|.|.
TGTGCCAGTAGTGCCGGGACTCCCCCGATCGCCATATATTTT
CASSAGTPPIAIYF
>TRBV7-2|TRBJ1-6|.|.
TGTGCCAGCAGCTCTCCAGGTTCAAATTCACCCCTCCACTTT
CASSSPGSNSPLHF
>TRBV2|TRBJ1-2|.|.
TGTGCCAGCAGTGAAGCGCTTCTTAACCGACAAAACTATGGCTACACCTTC
CASSEALLNRQNYGYTF
>TRBV6-1|TRBJ2-3|.|.
TGTGCCAGCAGTGCCAGCCCAATGTCCAGGGGCAGCACAGATACGCAGTATTTT
CASSASPMSRGSTDTQYF
>TRBV11-2|TRBJ2-2|.|.
TGTGCCAGCAGCGTCGTCGGCACCGGGGAGCTGTTTTTT
CASSVVGTGELFF
>TRBV19|TRBJ1-5|once|.
TGTGCCAGTAACGAGCCGAATAGCAATCAGCCCCAGCATTTT
CASNEPNSNQPQHF
>TRBV18|TRBJ2-7|few|.
TGTGCCAGCTCACCACCCGGGGGAGAGCAGTACTTC
CASSPPGGEQYF
>TRBV29-1|TRBJ1-2|.|TRBD1
TGCAGCGTTGTTCGGTCGACAGGGGGCAGAGGTGGCTACACCTTC
CSVVRSTGGRGGYTF
>TRBV9|TRBJ1-3|.|.
TGTGCCAGCAGCGTAGCCGGCACAGGCTCTGGAAACACCATATATTTT
CASSVAGTGSGNTIYF
>TRBV19|TRBJ1-1|.|TRBD1
TGTGCCAGTAGTATAGTCACCGGGACAGACACTGAAGCTTTCTTT
CASSIVTGTDTEAFF
>TRBV6-5|TRBJ2-7|.|TRBD2
TGTGCCAGCAGTTTGGGACTAGCCTACGAGCAGTACTTC
CASSLGLAYEQYF
>TRBV7-9|TRBJ2-3|.|TRBD2
TGTGCCAGCAGCTTTATCGGGGGGTACACAGATACGCAGTATTTT
CASSFIGGYTDTQYF
>TRBV7-9|TRBJ2-5|.|.
TGTGCCAGCAGCGAACAGGAGACCCAGTACTTC
CASSEQETQYF
>TRBV14|TRBJ1-1|.|.
TGTGCCAGCAGCCAAGATCTCGTTTCACTTGAAGCTTTCTTT
CASSQDLVSLEAFF
>TRBV5-1|TRBJ2-1|.|.
TGCGCCAGCAGCTTGTTGGGGGCAGAAGCCTCTCGGGCTGAGCAGTTCTTC
CASSLLGAEASRAEQFF
>TRBV4-2|TRBJ2-5|.|.
TGTGCCAGCAGCCAAGATTTCGGGGACACCGGGCAAGAGACCCAGTACTTC
CASSQDFGDTGQETQYF
>TRBV18|TRBJ1-1|.|.
TGTGCCAGCTCACCCCCGACAGTAAACACTGAAGCTTTCTTT
CASSPPTVNTEAFF
>TRBV19|TRBJ1-3|.|.
TGTGCCAGTAGTATCCGCCAGGAGGCGGGAAACACCATATATTTT
CASSIRQEAGNTIYF
>TRBV30|TRBJ1-6|.|TRBD1
TGTGCCTGGAGTGGGGACAGGGGGAATTCACCCCTCCACTTT
CAWSGDRGNSPLHF
>TRBV2|TRBJ1-2|.|.
TGTGCCAGCAGTCCGGGGGGTAACTATGGCTACACCTTC
CASSPGGNYGYTF
>TRBV5-1|TRBJ1-6|.|TRBD1
TGCGCCAGCAGCTTGGGAGGGACAGGGGGCTTGAATTCACCCCTCCACTTT
CASSLGGTGGLNSPLHF
>TRBV19|TRBJ2-2|.|TRBD1
TGTGCCAGTAGTAAGCGGCCAGGGGGAAATACCGGGGAGCTGTTTTTT
CASSKRPGGNTGELFF
>TRBV10-3|TRBJ2-7|.|.
TGTGCCATCAGCCGGGACACCGGAGGCGAGCAGTACTTC
CAISRDTGGEQYF
>TRBV18|TRBJ2-7|.|.
TGTGCCAGCTCACCGGATCTGGGGCAGGTGTGGTACTTC
CASSPDLGQVWYF
>TRBV6-5|TRBJ2-2|.|TRBD1
TGTGCCAGCAACAGGGGTACCGGGGAGCTGTTTTTT
CASNRGTGELFF
>TRBV27|TRBJ1-1|few|.
TGTGCCACCCGGAGCTACACTGAAGCTTTCTTT
CATRSYTEAFF
>TRBV27|TRBJ2-1|.|.
TGTGCCAGCCGTCAAGGGGATTCCTACAATGAGCAGTTCTTC
CASRQGDSYNEQFF
>TRBV19|TRBJ1-2|.|.
TGTGCCAGTAGTATGCCCGGGTCTTACGGCTACACCTTC
CASSMPGSYGYTF
>TRBV5-1|TRBJ1-1|.|.
TGCGCCAGCAGCTTTCCAACAGCGAACACTGAAGCTTTCTTT
CASSFPTANTEAFF
>TRBV10-2|TRBJ1-1|.|.
TGCGCCAGCAGGCCCCAGGGTAACACTGAAGCTTTCTTT
CASRPQGNTEAFF
>TRBV18|TRBJ1-1|.|.
TGTGCCAGCTCACCGACGGCGGTACGAATGAACACTGAAGCTTTCTTT
CASSPTAVRMNTEAFF
>TRBV18|TRBJ1-5|.|TRBD1
TGTGCCAGCTCACCGGACAGGGAGCCCCAGCATTTT
CASSPDREPQHF
>TRBV5-4|TRBJ2-1|once|TRBD1
TGTGCCAGCACGACGGGACAGGGGAATGAGCAGTTCTTC
CASTTGQGNEQFF
>TRBV6-5|TRBJ1-1|.|.
TGTGCCAGCAGTTACTCGGCTCCCCCGGGCACTGAAGCTTTCTTT
CASSYSAPPGTEAFF
>TRBV11-2|TRBJ1-4|once|.
TGTGCCAGCAGCTTAGTGGGGGCCTTAAGGGAAAAACTGTTTTTT
CASSLVGALREKLFF
>TRBV19|TRBJ2-5|.|.
TGTGCCAGTAGTTCGTCAGGAGGGTACCAAGAGACCCAGTACTTC
CASSSSGGYQETQYF
>TRBV13|TRBJ1-4|.|TRBD1
TGTGCCAGCAGCCTTGGACAGGGAAAGGAAAAACTGTTTTTT
CASSLGQGKEKLFF
>TRBV29-1|TRBJ2-5|few|.
TGCAGCGCCTTCAAGGAGACAGCGCAGTACTTC
CSAFKETAQYF
>TRBV5-1|TRBJ1-1|.|.
TGCGCCAGCAGAGGGCGGGTAGAGACTGAAGCTTTCTTT
CASRGRVETEAFF
>TRBV25-1|TRBJ2-4|.|TRBD2
TGTGCCAGCAGTGAGGGGAGCGGGGGACTAGCCAAAAACATTCAGTACTTC
CASSEGSGGLAKNIQYF
>TRBV6-5|TRBJ2-7|.|.
TGTGCCAGCAGTTACCAGGGAGGTAGCACCTACGAGCAGTACTTC
CASSYQGGSTYEQYF
>TRBV5-1|TRBJ1-2|.|TRBD1
TGCGCCAGCAGCTTGAGAGGGGGCGATGCTTCGGGGTATGGCTACACCTTC
CASSLRGGDASGYGYTF
>TRBV27|TRBJ1-4|.|.
TGTGCCAGCAGTGCCTACAGGGTCGGGGAAAAACTGTTTTTT
CASSAYRVGEKLFF
>TRBV2|TRBJ2-3|.|.
TGTGCCAGCTTGGGCAGGCTTTACACAGATACGCAGTATTTT
CASLGRLYTDTQYF
>TRBV5-4|TRBJ1-2|.|.
TGTGCCAGCAGCGTTGGGGGGGGAGGCAGCAACTATGGCTACACCTTC
CASSVGGGGSNYGYTF
>TRBV19|TRBJ1-1|.|.
TGTGCCAGTAGAATTTTCCGGGGAGTGAACACTGAAGCTTTCTTT
CASRIFRGVNTEAFF
>TRBV5-1|TRBJ1-5|.|TRBD1
TGCGCCAGCAGCCCTAGACAGGGGCCAGCTCAGCCCCAGCATTTT
CASSPRQGPAQPQHF
>TRBV5-1|TRBJ2-2|once|.
TGCGCCAGCAGCACCCGGACAGCGAACACCGGGGAGCTGTTTTTT
CASSTRTANTGELFF
>TRBV19|TRBJ2-1|.|.
TGTGCCAGTAGTAGGACAGTGAGCTCCTACAATGAGCAGTTCTTC
CASSRTVSSYNEQFF
>TRBV27|TRBJ1-5|.|TRBD1
TGTGCCAGCAGTTTATATGGGACAGGGACGTTGGATCAGCCCCGGCATTTT
CASSLYGTGTLDQPRHF
>TRBV2|TRBJ1-1|.|.
TGTGCCAGCAGTCTCAGCCGGGGGAGCACTGAAGCTTTCTTT
CASSLSRGSTEAFF